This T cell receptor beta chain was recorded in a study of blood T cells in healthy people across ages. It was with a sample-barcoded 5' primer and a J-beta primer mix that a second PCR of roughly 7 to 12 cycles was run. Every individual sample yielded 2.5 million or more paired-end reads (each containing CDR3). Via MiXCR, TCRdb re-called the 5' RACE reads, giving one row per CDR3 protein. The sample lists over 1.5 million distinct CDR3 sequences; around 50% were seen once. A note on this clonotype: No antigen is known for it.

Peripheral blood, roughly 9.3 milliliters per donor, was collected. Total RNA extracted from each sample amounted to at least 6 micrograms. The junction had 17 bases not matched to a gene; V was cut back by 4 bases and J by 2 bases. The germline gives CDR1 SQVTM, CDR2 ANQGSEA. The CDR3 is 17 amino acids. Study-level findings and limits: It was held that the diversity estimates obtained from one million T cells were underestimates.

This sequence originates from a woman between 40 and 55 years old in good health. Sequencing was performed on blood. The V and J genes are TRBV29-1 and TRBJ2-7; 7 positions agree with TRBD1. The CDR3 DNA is TGCAGCGTTGCGCACTTCCCGGTTGGGGACAGCACCTACGAGCAGTACTTC. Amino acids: CSVAHFPVGDSTYEQYF.